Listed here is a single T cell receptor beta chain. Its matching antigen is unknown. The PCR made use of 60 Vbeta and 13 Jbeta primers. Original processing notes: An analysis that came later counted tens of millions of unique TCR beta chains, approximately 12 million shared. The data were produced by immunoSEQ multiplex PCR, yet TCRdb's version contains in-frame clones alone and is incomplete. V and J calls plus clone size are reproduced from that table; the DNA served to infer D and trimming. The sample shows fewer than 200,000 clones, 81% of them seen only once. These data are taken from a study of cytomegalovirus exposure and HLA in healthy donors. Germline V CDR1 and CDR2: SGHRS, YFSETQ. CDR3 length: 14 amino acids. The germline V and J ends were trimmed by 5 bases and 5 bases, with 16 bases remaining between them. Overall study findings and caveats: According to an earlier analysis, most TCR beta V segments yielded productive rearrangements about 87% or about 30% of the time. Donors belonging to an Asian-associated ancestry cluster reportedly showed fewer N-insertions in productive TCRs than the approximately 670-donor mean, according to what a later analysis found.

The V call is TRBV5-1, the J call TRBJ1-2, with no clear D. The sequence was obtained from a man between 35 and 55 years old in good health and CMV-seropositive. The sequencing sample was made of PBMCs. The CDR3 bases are TGCGCCAGCAGTGTCCAGGATGGGAGTTATGGCTACACCTTC. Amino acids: CASSVQDGSYGYTF.